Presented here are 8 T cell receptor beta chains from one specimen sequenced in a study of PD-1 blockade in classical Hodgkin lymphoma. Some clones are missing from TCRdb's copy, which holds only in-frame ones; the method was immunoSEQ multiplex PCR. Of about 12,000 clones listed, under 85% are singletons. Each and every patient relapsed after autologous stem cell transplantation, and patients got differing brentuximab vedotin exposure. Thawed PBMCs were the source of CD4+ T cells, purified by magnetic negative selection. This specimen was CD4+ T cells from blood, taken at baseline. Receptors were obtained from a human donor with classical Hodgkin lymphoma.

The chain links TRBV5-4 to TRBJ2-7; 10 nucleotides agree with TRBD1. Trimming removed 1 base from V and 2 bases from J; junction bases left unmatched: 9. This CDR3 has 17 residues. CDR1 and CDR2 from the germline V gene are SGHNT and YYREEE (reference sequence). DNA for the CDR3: TGTGCCAGCAGCTTGCGAGACGGGACAGGGGTGGCCTACGAGCAGTACTTC. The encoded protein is CASSLRDGTGVAYEQYF.

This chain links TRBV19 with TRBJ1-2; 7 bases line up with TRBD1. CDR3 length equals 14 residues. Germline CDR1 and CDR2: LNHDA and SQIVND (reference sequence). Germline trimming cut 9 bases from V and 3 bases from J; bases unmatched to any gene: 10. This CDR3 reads CASSTGDRYYGYTF. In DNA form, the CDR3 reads TGTGCCAGCAGCACCGGGGACAGATACTATGGCTACACCTTC.

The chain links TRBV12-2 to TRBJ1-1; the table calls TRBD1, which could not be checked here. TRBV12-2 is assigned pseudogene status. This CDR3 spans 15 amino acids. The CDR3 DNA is TGTGCAAGTCGGACTACGTACAGGGGGAGGACTGAAGCTTTCTTT. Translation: CASRTTYRGRTEAFF.

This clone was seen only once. CDR3 DNA sequence: TGTGCCAGCAGTTCGGGGGGGACAGGGAACATTCAGTACTTC. It translates to CASSSGGTGNIQYF. The chain uses TRBV6-5 and TRBJ2-4, with D possibly being TRBD1 (9 bases). The CDR3 totals 14 residues. The germline gives CDR1 MNHEY, CDR2 SVGAGI. V was shortened by 4 bases and J by 7 bases, with 14 bases between the two germline ends.

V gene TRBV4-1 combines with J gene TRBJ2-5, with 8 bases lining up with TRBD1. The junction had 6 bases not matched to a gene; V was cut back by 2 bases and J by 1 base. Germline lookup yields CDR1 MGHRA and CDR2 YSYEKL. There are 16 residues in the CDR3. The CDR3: CASSQRTGKAQETQYF. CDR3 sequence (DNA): TGCGCCAGCAGCCAAAGGACAGGGAAAGCCCAAGAGACCCAGTACTTC.

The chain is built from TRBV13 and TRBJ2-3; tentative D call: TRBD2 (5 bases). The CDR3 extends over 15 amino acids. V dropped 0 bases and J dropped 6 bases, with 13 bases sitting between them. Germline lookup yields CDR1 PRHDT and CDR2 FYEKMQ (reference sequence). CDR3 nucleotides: TGTGCCAGCAGCTTAGGACTAGTAGGTTCTGATACGCAGTATTTT. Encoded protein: CASSLGLVGSDTQYF.

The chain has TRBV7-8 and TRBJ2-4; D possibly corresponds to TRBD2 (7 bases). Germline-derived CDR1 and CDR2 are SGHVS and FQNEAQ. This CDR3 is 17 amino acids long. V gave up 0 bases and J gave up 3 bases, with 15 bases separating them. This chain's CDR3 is CASSLAGRGRGKNIQYF. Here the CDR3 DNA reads TGTGCCAGCAGCTTAGCGGGGAGGGGCAGGGGCAAAAACATTCAGTACTTC.

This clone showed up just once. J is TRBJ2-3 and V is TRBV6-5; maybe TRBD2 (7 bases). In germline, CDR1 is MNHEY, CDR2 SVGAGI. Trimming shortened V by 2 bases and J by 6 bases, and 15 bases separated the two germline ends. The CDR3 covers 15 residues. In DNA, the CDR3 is TGTGCCAGCAGTTACCCGGGGGGCGCATCGGATACGCAGTATTTT. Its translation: CASSYPGGASDTQYF.